Shown below are 26 T cell receptor beta chains from a single sample sequenced in a study of OX40 agonist ivuxolimab in advanced cancers. TCRdb's copy holds only in-frame clones and misses some; the assay was immunoSEQ multiplex PCR. The repertoire holds just over 90,000 clones, with roughly 89% as singletons. The source was CD4+ or CD8+ T cells sorted from blood, collected in a trial of the OX40 agonist ivuxolimab. These receptors originate from an adult with an advanced solid tumor such as melanoma, head and neck, liver or kidney cancer.

The sample holds one count of this clone. The chain has TRBV28 and TRBJ1-4, with a weak D call TRBD1 (5 bases). The germline V gene encodes CDR1 MDHEN and CDR2 SYDVKM. The CDR3 covers 13 residues. V lost 8 bases to trimming and J lost 8 bases, with 15 bases between them. This chain's CDR3 is CASRGKGEEKLFF. In DNA form, the CDR3 reads TGTGCCAGCCGGGGGAAAGGGGAAGAAAAACTGTTTTTT.

The chain has TRBV6-5 and TRBJ2-1; 8 bases match TRBD2. The CDR3 is made up of 15 amino acids. Germline trimming cut 6 bases from V and 5 bases from J; bases unmatched to any gene: 9. Germline-derived CDR1 and CDR2 are MNHEY and SVGAGI. CDR3 coding DNA: TGTGCCAGCAGCCGCGGACTAGCATGGGACAATGAGCAGTTCTTC. It specifies CASSRGLAWDNEQFF.

The V call is TRBV7-2, the J call TRBJ2-7; 7 positions agree with TRBD1. With V trimmed by 5 bases and J by 5 bases, 12 bases remained unmatched. Germline CDR1 and CDR2: SGHTA and FQGNSA. The CDR3 length is 15 residues. The CDR3 reads CASSPGGVQGDEQYF. In DNA form, the CDR3 reads TGTGCCAGCAGCCCAGGGGGTGTTCAGGGTGACGAGCAGTACTTC.

This clone was seen only once. Here the CDR3 DNA reads TGCGCCAGCAGCTTTAACGTGAACACTGAAGCTTTCTTT. Protein sequence: CASSFNVNTEAFF. The chain carries TRBV5-1 and TRBJ1-1; D is unclear. CDR1 is SGHRS and CDR2 is YFSETQ in the germline V gene. This CDR3 is built from 13 residues. With 2 bases removed from V and 0 bases from J, the gap between germline ends came to 5 bases.

This chain links TRBV7-8 with TRBJ2-3, with 12 bases that match TRBD2. With 2 bases clipped from V and 3 bases from J, the junction kept 12 bases outside the gene matches. The germline V gene has CDR1 SGHVS and CDR2 FQNEAQ. This CDR3 contains 19 residues. Here the CDR3 DNA reads TGTGCCAGCAGCTTAAGAGGTCTAGCGGGAGGGGTTGGTACAGATACGCAGTATTTT. Its translation is CASSLRGLAGGVGTDTQYF.

The rearrangement uses TRBV28 and TRBJ1-2; D gene ambiguous. V was pared by 6 bases and J by 5 bases, with 7 bases between. The CDR3 is 11 residues long. Per the germline V gene, CDR1 is MDHEN and CDR2 is SYDVKM. The DNA of the CDR3 is TGTGCCAGCAGAGGGTGGTATGGCTACACCTTC. Its protein product is CASRGWYGYTF.

The chain links TRBV27 to TRBJ2-2; tentative D call: TRBD1 (5 bases). With 1 base removed from V and 4 bases from J, the gap between germline ends came to 10 bases. Germline-derived CDR1 and CDR2 are MNHEY and SMNVEV (reference sequence). The CDR3 is 15 amino acids. The chain's CDR3 is CASSLLSGPTGELFF. CDR3 bases: TGTGCCAGCAGTTTATTGTCAGGGCCCACCGGGGAGCTGTTTTTT.

This clone was recorded once. The chain carries TRBV5-8 and TRBJ2-1; 14 bases are shared with TRBD2. Germline CDR1 SGHTS, CDR2 YDEGEE. J gave up 8 bases and V 1 base, and 8 bases lay outside the gene matches. This CDR3 region has 17 residues. CDR3 bases: TGTGCCAGCAGCTTGCGTGGCGGGACTAGCGGGAGTGATGAGCAGTTCTTC. Translation gives CASSLRGGTSGSDEQFF.

The rearrangement joins TRBV6-5 to TRBJ2-5, with a possible D match to TRBD2 (5 bases). In germline, CDR1 is MNHEY, CDR2 SVGAGI. The CDR3 has 15 residues. V dropped 1 base and J dropped 4 bases, with 13 bases sitting between them. Here the CDR3 reads CASSYWNQEGETQYF. The CDR3, as DNA: TGTGCCAGCAGTTACTGGAATCAAGAGGGAGAGACCCAGTACTTC.

V usage is TRBV18 and J usage is TRBJ2-5; weak D call: TRBD2 (6 bases). Germline CDR1 reads KGHSH; CDR2 reads LQKENI. The CDR3 contains 14 residues. V was cut by 3 bases and J by 5 bases, with 13 bases left in between. DNA of the CDR3: TGTGCCAGCTCACCGGGGGGAATCGAGGAGACCCAGTACTTC. Translated, it gives CASSPGGIEETQYF.

This chain connects TRBV10-3 to TRBJ1-3; 9 bases are shared with TRBD1. This CDR3 is built from 18 residues. Germline V gene data show CDR1 as ENHRY and CDR2 as SYGVKD. The V segment lost 2 bases and the J segment 3 bases; nucleotides outside the gene matches: 11. CDR3: CAISETQGQGIGGNTIYF. CDR3 DNA sequence: TGTGCCATCAGTGAGACGCAGGGACAGGGTATCGGTGGAAACACCATATATTTT.

The V call is TRBV11-3, the J call TRBJ2-2, with 13 bases matching TRBD2. The CDR3 covers 17 residues. The germline CDR1 and CDR2 sequences are SGHNT and YENEEA. J lost 1 base, V lost 2 bases, and 1 base had no gene match. CDR3 sequence: CASSLRTSGRNTGELFF. DNA of the CDR3: TGTGCCAGCAGCTTAAGGACTAGCGGGAGGAACACCGGGGAGCTGTTTTTT.

The genes are TRBV6-5 and TRBJ2-5, with no clear D. The CDR3 extends over 13 amino acids. Germline assignment: CDR1 MNHEY and CDR2 SVGAGI. Deletions cut 5 bases from V and 5 bases from J, with 12 bases between. This CDR3 reads CASSGLGWETQYF. The CDR3, as DNA: TGTGCCAGCAGTGGCCTGGGCTGGGAGACCCAGTACTTC.

The rearrangement uses TRBV21-1 and TRBJ2-5; the table's D call of TRBD2 was not tested on the DNA. TRBV21-1 has pseudogene status. This CDR3 spans 21 amino acids. In DNA, the CDR3 is TGTGCCAGCAGCAAAGTGAGGGGGGCCCCCGGGACTAGCGGGACTAAAGAGACCCAGTACTTC. This encodes CASSKVRGAPGTSGTKETQYF.

The chain combines TRBV19 with TRBJ1-3, with unresolved D. The CDR3 contains 12 residues. Trimming removed 4 bases at V and 4 bases at J, with 5 bases between. CDR1 and CDR2 from the germline V gene are LNHDA and SQIVND (reference sequence). The CDR3 DNA sequence: TGTGCCAGTAGTACTATGGGAAACACCATATATTTT. It translates to CASSTMGNTIYF.

The chain carries TRBV21-1 and TRBJ2-5; TRBD2, as called in the table, went unchecked against the DNA. TRBV21-1 counts as a pseudogene. The length of the CDR3 is 14 residues. The CDR3 region is CASSFFQEEETQYF. The CDR3 nucleotides read TGTGCCAGCAGCTTTTTCCAGGAGGAAGAGACCCAGTACTTC.

The rearrangement links TRBV7-7 to TRBJ2-2, with TRBD1 as a possible D gene (6 bases). Germline assignment: CDR1 SSHAT and CDR2 FNYEAQ (reference sequence). The CDR3 length is 14 residues. DNA of the CDR3: TGTGCTAGCCAAAAGGGGGCGAACACCGGGGAGCTGTTTTTT. This codes for CASQKGANTGELFF. The variable domain in full, with the rest retrieved from reference TRBV7-7 and TRBJ2-2, is GAGVSQSPRYKVTKRGQDVTLRCDPISSHATLYWYQQALGQGPEFLTYFNYEAQPDKSGLPSDRFSAERPEGSISTLTIQRTEQRDSAMYRCASQKGANTGELFFGEGSRLTVL.

The V gene is TRBV15, the J gene TRBJ1-5, with D perhaps TRBD1 (5 bases). Germline V gives CDR1 LNHNV, CDR2 YYDKDF (reference sequence). This CDR3 has 16 residues. Trimming cost V 3 bases and J 4 bases, with 16 bases left between them. The CDR3 protein is CATSSFSVQGNQPQHF. The CDR3 DNA sequence: TGTGCCACCAGCAGCTTTTCTGTTCAGGGAAATCAGCCCCAGCATTTT. Based on the CDR3 plus reference TRBV15 and TRBJ1-5, the full variable domain is DAMVIQNPRYQVTQFGKPVTLSCSQTLNHNVMYWYQQKSSQAPKLLFHYYDKDFNNEADTPDNFQSRRPNTSFCFLDIRSPGLGDTAMYLCATSSFSVQGNQPQHFGDGTRLSIL.

This clone was detected only once. This chain connects TRBV5-1 to TRBJ1-4; D gene unclear. Deletions cut 2 bases from V and 11 bases from J, with 13 bases between. The length of the CDR3 is 13 residues. Germline lookup yields CDR1 SGHRS and CDR2 YFSETQ. The CDR3 region has the DNA TGCGCCAGCAGCTTTGACTCGGTAGGGAAACTGTTTTTT. Protein product: CASSFDSVGKLFF.

This rearrangement joins TRBV5-1 to TRBJ2-1; either TRBD1 or TRBD2 may supply D (6 bases each). The CDR3 extends over 16 amino acids. Germline V gives CDR1 SGHRS, CDR2 YFSETQ. V lost 6 bases, J lost 1 base, and 17 bases lay in between. CDR3 amino acids: CASTPRGGQSYNEQFF. In nucleotides, the CDR3 is TGCGCCAGCACCCCGAGAGGGGGGCAGTCCTACAATGAGCAGTTCTTC.

The rearrangement uses TRBV6-6 and TRBJ2-7; D could derive from TRBD1 or TRBD2 (5 bases each). Deletions cut 0 bases from V and 0 bases from J, with 12 bases between. Germline lookup yields CDR1 MNHNY and CDR2 SVGAGI (reference sequence). The CDR3 totals 16 residues. The CDR3 DNA reads as TGTGCCAGCAGTTACTCCGGGACGGGGAGCTCCTACGAGCAGTACTTC. Its translation: CASSYSGTGSSYEQYF.

V usage is TRBV4-3 and J usage is TRBJ1-1; 9 positions agree with TRBD1. The CDR3 runs 17 residues. Germline CDR1 is LGHNA and CDR2 is YSLEER. J lost 2 bases, V lost 1 base, and 8 bases had no gene match. The CDR3 sequence is CASSQARDRALNTEAFF. DNA for the CDR3: TGCGCCAGCAGCCAAGCGAGGGACAGGGCTCTTAACACTGAAGCTTTCTTT.

V and J are TRBV7-9 and TRBJ2-3; no reliable D call. V lost 4 bases and J 2 bases, leaving 10 bases between the germline ends. Germline V gene sequence: CDR1 SEHNR, CDR2 FQNEAQ (reference sequence). The CDR3 runs to 14 residues. In nucleotides, the CDR3 is TGTGCCAGCAGCTGGACGGACGCCACAGATACGCAGTATTTT. Amino acid sequence: CASSWTDATDTQYF.

This sequence joins TRBV7-3 and TRBJ1-1; 8 nucleotides align to TRBD1. From germline, CDR1 is SGHTA and CDR2 FQGTGA. The CDR3 is 13 amino acids. The J segment lost 0 bases and the V segment lost 8 bases, leaving 2 bases of the junction unmatched. CDR3 DNA sequence: TGTGCCAGCGGACAGGGAATGAACACTGAAGCTTTCTTT. It translates to CASGQGMNTEAFF.

The J gene is TRBJ1-1, the V gene TRBV13; possible D gene TRBD1, 5 bases. The CDR3 loop spans 16 amino acids. The germline gives CDR1 PRHDT, CDR2 FYEKMQ (reference sequence). Trimming took off 5 bases at V and 0 bases at J, with 16 bases between the two ends. The CDR3 DNA is TGTGCCAGCAGCCCAGAGGGATGGGGCATGAACACTGAAGCTTTCTTT. Protein product: CASSPEGWGMNTEAFF.

J is TRBJ1-2 and V is TRBV5-6; D unresolved. The CDR3 is 14 residues long. Trimming removed 4 bases from V and 4 bases from J, with 14 bases in between. Per the germline V gene, CDR1 is SGHDT and CDR2 is YYEEEE. The CDR3 DNA is TGTGCCAGCAGCCCTCCCCGGATTATCTATGGCTACACCTTC. This codes for CASSPPRIIYGYTF.